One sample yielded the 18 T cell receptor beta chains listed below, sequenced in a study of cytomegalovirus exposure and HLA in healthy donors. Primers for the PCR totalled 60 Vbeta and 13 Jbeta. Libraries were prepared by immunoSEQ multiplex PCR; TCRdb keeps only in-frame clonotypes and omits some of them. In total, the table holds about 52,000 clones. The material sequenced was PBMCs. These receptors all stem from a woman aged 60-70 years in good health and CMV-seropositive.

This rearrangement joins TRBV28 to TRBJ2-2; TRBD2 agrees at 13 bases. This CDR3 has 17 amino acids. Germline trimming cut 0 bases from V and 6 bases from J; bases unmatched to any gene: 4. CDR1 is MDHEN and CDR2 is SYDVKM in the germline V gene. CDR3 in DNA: TGTGCCAGCAGTTTATGGGAACTAGCGGGGGGGCCCGGGGAGCTGTTTTTT. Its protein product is CASSLWELAGGPGELFF.

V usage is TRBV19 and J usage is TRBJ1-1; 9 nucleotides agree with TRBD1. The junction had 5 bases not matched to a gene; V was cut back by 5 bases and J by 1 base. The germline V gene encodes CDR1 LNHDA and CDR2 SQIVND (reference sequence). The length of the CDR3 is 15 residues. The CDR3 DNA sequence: TGTGCCAGTAGTCCCGTGGACAGGGGGAACACTGAAGCTTTCTTT. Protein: CASSPVDRGNTEAFF.

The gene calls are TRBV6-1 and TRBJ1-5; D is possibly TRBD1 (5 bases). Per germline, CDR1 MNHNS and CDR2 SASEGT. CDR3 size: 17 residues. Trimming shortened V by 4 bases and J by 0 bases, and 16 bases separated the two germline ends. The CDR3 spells CASSVGLLPYSNQPQHF. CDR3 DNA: TGTGCCAGCAGTGTGGGACTTCTCCCATATAGCAATCAGCCCCAGCATTTT.

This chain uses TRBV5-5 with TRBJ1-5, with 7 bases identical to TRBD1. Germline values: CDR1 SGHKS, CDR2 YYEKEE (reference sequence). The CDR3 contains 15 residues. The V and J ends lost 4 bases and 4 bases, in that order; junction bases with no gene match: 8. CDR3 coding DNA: TGTGCCAGCAGCACCGGACAGGTAGCTAATCAGCCCCAGCATTTT. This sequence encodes CASSTGQVANQPQHF. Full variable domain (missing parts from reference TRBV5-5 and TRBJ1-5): DAGVTQSPTHLIKTRGQQVTLRCSPISGHKSVSWYQQVLGQGPQFIFQYYEKEERGRGNFPDRFSARQFPNYSSELNVNALLLGDSALYLCASSTGQVANQPQHFGDGTRLSIL.

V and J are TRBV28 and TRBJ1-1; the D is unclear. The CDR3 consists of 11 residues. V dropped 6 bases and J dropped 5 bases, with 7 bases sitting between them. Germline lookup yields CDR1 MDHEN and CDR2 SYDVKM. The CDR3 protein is CASSHRTEAFF. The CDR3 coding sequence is TGTGCCAGCAGCCATAGAACTGAAGCTTTCTTT. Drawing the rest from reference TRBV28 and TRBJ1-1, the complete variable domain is DVKVTQSSRYLVKRTGEKVFLECVQDMDHENMFWYRQDPGLGLRLIYFSYDVKMKEKGDIPEGYSVSREKKERFSLILESASTNQTSMYLCASSHRTEAFFGQGTRLTVV.

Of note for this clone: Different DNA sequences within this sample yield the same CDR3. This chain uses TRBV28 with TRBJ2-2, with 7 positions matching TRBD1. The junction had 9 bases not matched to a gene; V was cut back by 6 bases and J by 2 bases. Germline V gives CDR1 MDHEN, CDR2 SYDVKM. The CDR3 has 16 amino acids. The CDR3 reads CASRSGQLINTGELFF. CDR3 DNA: TGTGCCAGCAGATCGGGACAGCTAATAAACACCGGGGAGCTGTTTTTT.

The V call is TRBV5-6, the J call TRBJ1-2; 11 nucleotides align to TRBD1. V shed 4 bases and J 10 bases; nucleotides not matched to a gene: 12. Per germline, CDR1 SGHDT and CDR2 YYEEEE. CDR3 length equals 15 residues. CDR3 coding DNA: TGTGCCAGCAGCAGGGGGGACAGGGGGGACAGTGACTACACCTTC. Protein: CASSRGDRGDSDYTF. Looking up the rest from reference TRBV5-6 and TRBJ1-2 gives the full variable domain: DAGVTQSPTHLIKTRGQQVTLRCSPKSGHDTVSWYQQALGQGPQFIFQYYEEEERQRGNFPDRFSGHQFPNYSSELNVNALLLGDSALYLCASSRGDRGDSDYTFGSGTRLTVV.

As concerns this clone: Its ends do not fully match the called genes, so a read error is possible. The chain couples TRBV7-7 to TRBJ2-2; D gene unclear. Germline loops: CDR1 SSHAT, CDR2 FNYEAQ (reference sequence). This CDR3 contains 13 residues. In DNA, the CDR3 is TGTGCTAGCAGCCTTCGACAAGGCGGGGAGCTGTTTTTT. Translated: CASSLRQGGELFF.

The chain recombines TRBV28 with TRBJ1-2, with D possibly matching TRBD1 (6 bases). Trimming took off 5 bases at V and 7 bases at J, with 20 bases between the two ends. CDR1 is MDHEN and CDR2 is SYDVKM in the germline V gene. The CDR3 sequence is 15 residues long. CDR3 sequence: CASSLRTVTTRGYTF. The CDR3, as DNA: TGTGCCAGCAGTCTAAGGACAGTCACTACTCGTGGCTACACCTTC.

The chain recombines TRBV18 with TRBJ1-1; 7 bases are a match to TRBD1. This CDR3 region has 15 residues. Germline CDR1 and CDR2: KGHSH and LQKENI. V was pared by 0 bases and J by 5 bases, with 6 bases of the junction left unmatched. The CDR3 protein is CASSPPGRGKTEAFF. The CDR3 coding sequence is TGTGCCAGCTCACCACCGGGCAGGGGGAAGACTGAAGCTTTCTTT.

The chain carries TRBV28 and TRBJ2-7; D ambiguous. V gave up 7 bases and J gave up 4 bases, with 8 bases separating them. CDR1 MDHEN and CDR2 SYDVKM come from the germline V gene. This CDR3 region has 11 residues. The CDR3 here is CASIGDYEQYF. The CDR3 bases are TGTGCCAGCATAGGAGATTACGAGCAGTACTTC. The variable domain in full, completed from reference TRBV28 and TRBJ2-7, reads DVKVTQSSRYLVKRTGEKVFLECVQDMDHENMFWYRQDPGLGLRLIYFSYDVKMKEKGDIPEGYSVSREKKERFSLILESASTNQTSMYLCASIGDYEQYFGPGTRLTVT.

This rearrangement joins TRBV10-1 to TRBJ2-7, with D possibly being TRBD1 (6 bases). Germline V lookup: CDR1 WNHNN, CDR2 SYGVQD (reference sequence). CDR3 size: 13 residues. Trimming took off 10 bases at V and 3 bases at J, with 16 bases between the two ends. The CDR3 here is CATRVGQGYEQYF. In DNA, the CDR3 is TGCGCCACGAGAGTGGGACAAGGCTACGAGCAGTACTTC.

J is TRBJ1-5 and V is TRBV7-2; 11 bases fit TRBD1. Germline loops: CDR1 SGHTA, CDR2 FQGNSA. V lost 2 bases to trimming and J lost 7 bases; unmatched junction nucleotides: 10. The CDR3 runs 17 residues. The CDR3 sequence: CASSLIGQGASGQPQHF. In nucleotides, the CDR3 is TGTGCCAGCAGCTTAATAGGACAGGGGGCGTCGGGGCAGCCCCAGCATTTT. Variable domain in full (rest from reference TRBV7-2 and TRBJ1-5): GAGVSQSPSNKVTEKGKDVELRCDPISGHTALYWYRQSLGQGLEFLIYFQGNSAPDKSGLPSDRFSAERTGGSVSTLTIQRTQQEDSAVYLCASSLIGQGASGQPQHFGDGTRLSIL.

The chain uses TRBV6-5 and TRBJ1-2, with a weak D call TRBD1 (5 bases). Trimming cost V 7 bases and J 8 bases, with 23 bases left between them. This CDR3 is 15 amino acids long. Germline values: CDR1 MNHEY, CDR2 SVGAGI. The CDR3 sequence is CASNVDAGNPGGYTF. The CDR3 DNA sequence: TGTGCCAGCAACGTTGACGCAGGGAACCCCGGCGGCTACACCTTC.

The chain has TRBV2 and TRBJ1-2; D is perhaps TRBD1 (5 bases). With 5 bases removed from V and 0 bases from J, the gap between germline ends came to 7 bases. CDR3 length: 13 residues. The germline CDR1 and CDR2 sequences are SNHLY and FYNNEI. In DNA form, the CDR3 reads TGTGCCAGCAGTTTGGACACTAACTATGGCTACACCTTC. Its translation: CASSLDTNYGYTF. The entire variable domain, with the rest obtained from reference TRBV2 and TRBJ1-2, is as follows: EPEVTQTPSHQVTQMGQEVILRCVPISNHLYFYWYRQILGQKVEFLVSFYNNEISEKSEIFDDQFSVERPDGSNFTLKIRSTKLEDSAMYFCASSLDTNYGYTFGSGTRLTVV.

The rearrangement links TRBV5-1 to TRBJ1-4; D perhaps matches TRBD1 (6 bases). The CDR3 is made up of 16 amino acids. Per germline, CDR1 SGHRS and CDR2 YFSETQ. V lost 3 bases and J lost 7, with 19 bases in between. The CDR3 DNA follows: TGCGCCAGCAGCTCGACCGGGGGAGGGGGGATTGAAAAACTGTTTTTT. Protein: CASSSTGGGGIEKLFF.

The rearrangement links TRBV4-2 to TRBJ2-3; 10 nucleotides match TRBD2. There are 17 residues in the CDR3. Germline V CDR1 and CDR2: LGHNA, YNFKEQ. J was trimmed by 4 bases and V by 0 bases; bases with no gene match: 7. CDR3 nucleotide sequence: TGTGCCAGCAGCCAAGACCAAGCGGGGGGGCCAGCAGATACGCAGTATTTT. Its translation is CASSQDQAGGPADTQYF.

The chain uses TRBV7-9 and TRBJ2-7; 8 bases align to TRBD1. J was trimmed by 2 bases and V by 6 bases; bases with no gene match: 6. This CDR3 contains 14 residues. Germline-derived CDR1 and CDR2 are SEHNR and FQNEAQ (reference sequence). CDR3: CASRHGQGPYEQYF. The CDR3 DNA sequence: TGTGCCAGCAGACACGGACAGGGTCCCTACGAGCAGTACTTC.